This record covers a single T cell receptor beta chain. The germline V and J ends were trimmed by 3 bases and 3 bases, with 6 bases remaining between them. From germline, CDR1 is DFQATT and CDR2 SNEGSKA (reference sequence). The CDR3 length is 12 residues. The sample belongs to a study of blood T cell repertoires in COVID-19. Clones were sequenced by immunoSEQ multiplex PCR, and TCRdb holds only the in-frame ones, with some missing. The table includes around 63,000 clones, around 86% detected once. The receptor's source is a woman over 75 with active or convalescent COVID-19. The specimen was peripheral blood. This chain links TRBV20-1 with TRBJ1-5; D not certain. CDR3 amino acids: CSASSINQPQHF. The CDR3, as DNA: TGCAGTGCTAGTAGCATCAATCAGCCCCAGCATTTT.